This T cell receptor (beta chain) was found in a study of blood T cell repertoires in COVID-19. Overall study: The samples span acute and convalescent COVID-19 from the United States, Italy and Spain. In each case, the material was cDNA or gDNA derived from T cells, B-cell-depleted T cells, or PBMCs.

In the original analysis: Researchers report that nucleated cell counts were estimated from reference gene primer amplification. Assay used: immunoSEQ multiplex PCR; TCRdb lists only in-frame clones, some missing. From that table come the V and J calls and clone size; the DNA was used to work out D and trimming. The data show roughly 30,000 clones, over 75% seen once. Germline assignment: CDR1 KGHDR and CDR2 SFDVKD. The CDR3 has 12 amino acids. The V gene end was trimmed by 10 bases and the J gene end by 2 bases; junction bases not matched to a gene: 3. Concerning this clone itself: This CDR3 is also generated by other DNA sequences in the sample.

This TCR derives from a human donor in a cohort sampled during active COVID-19. The sample taken for sequencing was peripheral blood. The chain joins TRBV24-1 to TRBJ2-7, with 8 nucleotides matching TRBD1. The CDR3 loop is CATGQGPYEQYF. The CDR3 nucleotides are TGTGCCACAGGACAGGGTCCCTACGAGCAGTACTTC.